This passage covers 31 T cell receptor beta chains from one sample sequenced in a study of shared clonotypes between healthy human individuals. Sequencing used immunoSEQ multiplex PCR; TCRdb keeps in-frame clones, though not all of them. Found here are about 1 million clones, 65% to 75% of them singletons; the top ten hold around 1.4%. The specimen was memory CD4+ T cells sorted from blood. Subset in this sample: CD45RA-negative fraction. Receptor source: a man aged 18 to 30 in good health.

This clone appeared once. The rearrangement joins TRBV27 to TRBJ2-1, with TRBD1 matching over 10 bases. The ends lost 3 bases at V and 4 bases at J; junction bases unmatched: 3. The CDR3 runs 15 residues. CDR1 is MNHEY and CDR2 is SMNVEV in the germline V gene (reference sequence). Written as DNA, the CDR3 is TGTGCCAGCAGTTTTGGACAGGGGGGTTACAATGAGCAGTTCTTC. Amino acids: CASSFGQGGYNEQFF.

The V and J genes are TRBV19 and TRBJ2-1; 10 positions match TRBD2. There are 16 residues in the CDR3. Germline loops: CDR1 LNHDA, CDR2 SQIVND (reference sequence). The V segment lost 7 bases and the J segment 0 bases; nucleotides outside the gene matches: 6. CDR3 bases: TGTGCCAGTAAACTAGCGGGACGAAGCTCCTACAATGAGCAGTTCTTC. It encodes CASKLAGRSSYNEQFF.

Comment on this clone: This CDR3 is also generated by other DNA sequences in the sample. The V and J genes are TRBV2 and TRBJ2-5; D not resolved. CDR1 SNHLY and CDR2 FYNNEI come from the germline V gene. This CDR3 is 11 amino acids long. Trimming shortened V by 6 bases and J by 5 bases, and 7 bases separated the two germline ends. The CDR3 is CASRVVETQYF. The CDR3 bases are TGTGCCAGCAGGGTAGTTGAGACCCAGTACTTC.

The chain uses TRBV29-1 and TRBJ1-1; no definite D call. Germline V gene lookup returns CDR1 SQVTM and CDR2 ANQGSEA. V was pared by 3 bases and J by 0 bases, with 11 bases between. The CDR3 covers 14 residues. The CDR3 DNA is TGCAGCGTTGACACAAATAAGGTGAACACTGAAGCTTTCTTT. Protein: CSVDTNKVNTEAFF.

The J gene is TRBJ2-3, the V gene TRBV5-5, with 7 bases lining up with TRBD1. V shed 3 bases and J 0 bases; nucleotides not matched to a gene: 4. CDR1 SGHKS and CDR2 YYEKEE come from the germline V gene (reference sequence). The CDR3 loop spans 15 amino acids. The CDR3 spells CASSSQQGSTDTQYF. In nucleotides, the CDR3 is TGTGCCAGCAGCTCCCAACAGGGGAGCACAGATACGCAGTATTTT.

The chain carries TRBV11-1 and TRBJ2-3; D assignment may be TRBD1 or TRBD2 (5 bases each). Trimming stripped 6 bases from V and 8 bases from J, with 18 bases between. CDR3 length: 14 residues. Germline CDR1 reads SGHAT; CDR2 reads FQDESV (reference sequence). The CDR3 here is CASRLQGAGGTQYF. CDR3 nucleotides: TGTGCCAGCAGACTTCAGGGCGCAGGAGGTACGCAGTATTTT.

This chain links TRBV19 with TRBJ1-5; a possible D gene is TRBD1 (5 bases). V was cut by 4 bases and J by 8 bases, with 9 bases left in between. The CDR3 loop spans 12 amino acids. Germline CDR1 reads LNHDA; CDR2 reads SQIVND (reference sequence). CDR3 protein: CASSRGIEPQHF. The CDR3 nucleotides are TGTGCCAGTAGTAGGGGCATTGAGCCCCAGCATTTT.

The chain uses TRBV30 and TRBJ2-5, with 7 bases aligning to TRBD1. The germline V gene has CDR1 GTSNPN and CDR2 SVGIG (reference sequence). This CDR3 is built from 12 residues. Unmatched junction bases numbered 3, after V lost 7 bases and J lost 1 base. The CDR3, as DNA: TGTGCCTTTAACAGGGGCCAAGAGACCCAGTACTTC. It specifies CAFNRGQETQYF.

The chain is built from TRBV6-1 and TRBJ2-4; D is unresolved. There are 15 residues in the CDR3. Germline CDR1 reads MNHNS; CDR2 reads SASEGT. The V end was cut by 0 bases, the J end by 0 bases, with 6 bases between. CDR3 DNA sequence: TGTGCCAGCAGTGAAGCGGAGTTAGCCAAAAACATTCAGTACTTC. The encoded protein is CASSEAELAKNIQYF.

Comments on this clone: Lacking the conserved final phenylalanine or tryptophan, this CDR3 likely reflects a read error. The DNA is left out, because the CDR3 cannot be placed on it with certainty; the CDR3 is given as TCRdb lists it. The chain joins TRBV5-1 to TRBJ2-7. Germline V gives CDR1 SGHRS, CDR2 YFSETQ. The CDR3 is 9 amino acids long, termini counted. The CDR3 sequence: CASSLVGPQ.

In the case of this clone: Within the sample, other DNA sequences also encode this same CDR3. The J gene is TRBJ2-5, the V gene TRBV7-8; D is unresolved. Deletions cut 5 bases from V and 2 bases from J, with 3 bases between. The CDR3 covers 11 residues. Looked up from germline, CDR1 is SGHVS and CDR2 is FQNEAQ. The CDR3 DNA reads TGTGCCAGCAGCGCGCAAGAGACCCAGTACTTC. Its protein is CASSAQETQYF.

CDR3 residues: CASSVVMDIQYF. CDR3 nucleotide sequence: TGTGCCAGCAGTGTAGTGATGGACATTCAGTACTTC. This sequence joins TRBV6-1 and TRBJ2-4; D is unresolved. The CDR3 is 12 residues long. Germline CDR1 and CDR2: MNHNS and SASEGT. The V gene lost 4 bases and the J gene lost 8 bases, with 9 bases spanning the gap.

This clone was observed a few times. The chain uses TRBV28 and TRBJ1-2; D is unresolved. V was trimmed by 3 bases and J by 3 bases, leaving 8 bases between them. The CDR3 has 13 residues. The germline CDR1 and CDR2 sequences are MDHEN and SYDVKM. The CDR3 reads CASSFGKHYGYTF. CDR3 sequence (DNA): TGTGCCAGCAGTTTCGGGAAGCACTATGGCTACACCTTC.

The V and J genes are TRBV9 and TRBJ2-7; 9 positions match TRBD1. The V gene's germline CDR1 is SGDLS and CDR2 YYNGEE. CDR3 length equals 14 residues. The trim removed 3 bases at V and 5 bases at J, leaving 6 bases unmatched. This CDR3 reads CASSARQGVNEQYF. The CDR3 nucleotides are TGTGCCAGCAGCGCCCGACAGGGGGTCAACGAGCAGTACTTC.

This chain connects TRBV30 to TRBJ1-5, with D perhaps TRBD1 (6 bases). Between the trimmed V and J ends, which lost 3 bases and 7 bases, there was a span of 16 bases. Germline V CDR1 and CDR2: GTSNPN, SVGIG (reference sequence). This CDR3 has 14 residues. CDR3 nucleotides: TGTGCCTGGAGGTCTCCAGGGGTCGAGCAGCCCCAGCATTTT. Amino acid sequence: CAWRSPGVEQPQHF.

Details on this clone: The identical CDR3 is also encoded by other nucleotide sequences in the sample. This chain links TRBV7-2 with TRBJ2-7, with TRBD2 matching 8 bases. Germline V gene lookup returns CDR1 SGHTA and CDR2 FQGNSA. This CDR3 spans 13 amino acids. V lost 2 bases, J lost 6 bases, and 3 bases stayed unmatched. CDR3 sequence reads: CASSLSGSREQYF. DNA for the CDR3: TGTGCCAGCAGCTTAAGCGGGAGTCGCGAGCAGTACTTC.

This clone has only a few counts. In nucleotides, the CDR3 is TGTGCCAGCAGCTTAGCCAGCGGGGCAGATACGCAGTATTTT. Translation gives CASSLASGADTQYF. The chain links TRBV7-2 to TRBJ2-3; 7 bases are shared with TRBD2. CDR1 is SGHTA, CDR2 FQGNSA, per germline. This CDR3 is built from 14 residues. Trimming removed 0 bases from V and 4 bases from J; junction bases left unmatched: 1.

The V call is TRBV9, the J call TRBJ2-6; 7 bases align to TRBD1. The CDR3 loop spans 16 amino acids. V lost 6 bases and J lost 4; bases outside the gene matches: 10. The V gene's germline CDR1 is SGDLS and CDR2 YYNGEE. Here the CDR3 DNA reads TGTGCCAGCACCAGGGACAGCCGTCTGGGGGCCAACGTCCTGACTTTC. Its translation: CASTRDSRLGANVLTF. Variable domain in full (rest from reference TRBV9 and TRBJ2-6): DSGVTQTPKHLITATGQRVTLRCSPRSGDLSVYWYQQSLDQGLQFLIQYYNGEERAKGNILERFSAQQFPDLHSELNLSSLELGDSALYFCASTRDSRLGANVLTFGAGSRLTVL.

This clone has just a few counts. The chain links TRBV7-2 to TRBJ1-1, with 7 bases matching TRBD1. This CDR3 has 15 residues. The trim removed 5 bases at V and 5 bases at J, leaving 11 bases unmatched. Germline V gene lookup returns CDR1 SGHTA and CDR2 FQGNSA. For the CDR3, the DNA is TGTGCCAGCAGCCGAAGATCAGGGGGACCTACTGAAGCTTTCTTT. This codes for CASSRRSGGPTEAFF. Complete variable domain (other parts from reference TRBV7-2 and TRBJ1-1): GAGVSQSPSNKVTEKGKDVELRCDPISGHTALYWYRQSLGQGLEFLIYFQGNSAPDKSGLPSDRFSAERTGGSVSTLTIQRTQQEDSAVYLCASSRRSGGPTEAFFGQGTRLTVV.

The rearrangement joins TRBV28 to TRBJ2-5, with 9 bases fitting TRBD1. Germline loops: CDR1 MDHEN, CDR2 SYDVKM. The CDR3 covers 13 residues. With 6 bases clipped from V and 5 bases from J, the junction kept 4 bases outside the gene matches. The CDR3 region is CASRGQGLETQYF. CDR3 in DNA: TGTGCCAGCAGAGGACAGGGGTTGGAGACCCAGTACTTC.

The rearrangement joins TRBV28 to TRBJ1-5; 8 nucleotides agree with TRBD1. The germline V gene has CDR1 MDHEN and CDR2 SYDVKM. The V segment lost 3 bases and the J segment 4 bases; nucleotides outside the gene matches: 8. This CDR3 comprises 16 residues. In DNA, the CDR3 is TGTGCCAGCAGTTTTGGTAAAGACAGGGGTAATCAGCCCCAGCATTTT. Encoded protein: CASSFGKDRGNQPQHF.

The chain uses TRBV7-9 and TRBJ1-2; 7 bases align to TRBD1. J lost 1 base, V lost 5 bases, and 10 bases had no gene match. This CDR3 is built from 16 residues. Germline CDR1 is SEHNR and CDR2 is FQNEAQ (reference sequence). The CDR3 nucleotides are TGTGCCAGCAGCACGCAGACAGGGAGAAATAACTATGGCTACACCTTC. It yields the protein CASSTQTGRNNYGYTF.

V usage is TRBV18 and J usage is TRBJ1-2, with 8 nucleotides matching TRBD1. The ends lost 1 base at V and 8 bases at J; junction bases unmatched: 6. This CDR3 is built from 14 residues. Germline lookup yields CDR1 KGHSH and CDR2 LQKENI. The DNA of the CDR3 is TGTGCCAGCTCACCACAGGGGACAGGAGGCGGCTACACCTTC. Protein sequence: CASSPQGTGGGYTF.

This clone has a handful of counts. The chain employs TRBV14 and TRBJ1-5; possibly TRBD1 for D (6 bases). Per germline, CDR1 SGHDN and CDR2 FVKESK. V shed 4 bases and J shed 7 bases, with 14 bases lying between them. The CDR3 has 14 residues. The CDR3 reads CASSPGPGGQPQHF. As DNA, the CDR3 is TGTGCCAGCAGCCCGGGGCCCGGGGGCCAGCCCCAGCATTTT.

This clone showed up just a few times. V is TRBV7-2 and J is TRBJ2-7, with TRBD2 matching over 7 bases. The CDR3 loop spans 15 amino acids. CDR1 and CDR2 (germline): SGHTA, FQGNSA. The J segment lost 2 bases and the V segment lost 3 bases, leaving 7 bases of the junction unmatched. The CDR3 region has the DNA TGTGCCAGCAGCTTTGGTCTAGCGGAGGCCTACGAGCAGTACTTC. This translates into CASSFGLAEAYEQYF.

This chain uses TRBV28 with TRBJ2-1; D is ambiguous. Germline lookup yields CDR1 MDHEN and CDR2 SYDVKM. The CDR3 covers 12 residues. Trimming left V 6 bases short and J 6 bases short, with 9 bases between. CDR3 residues: CASRTGVNEQFF. CDR3 coding DNA: TGTGCCAGCAGAACTGGAGTCAATGAGCAGTTCTTC.

V and J are TRBV7-8 and TRBJ2-7; 7 nucleotides match TRBD2. CDR3 size: 14 residues. V lost 3 bases to trimming and J lost 6 bases; unmatched junction nucleotides: 8. Germline-derived CDR1 and CDR2 are SGHVS and FQNEAQ. The CDR3 DNA reads as TGTGCCAGCAGCTTTGCCAGCGGGGCGAGCGAGCAGTACTTC. Translation: CASSFASGASEQYF.

This chain connects TRBV30 to TRBJ2-5, with 9 bases aligning to TRBD2. Losses at the gene ends were 1 base for V and 7 bases for J; bases not matched to a gene: 7. Germline V CDR1 and CDR2: GTSNPN, SVGIG (reference sequence). CDR3 size: 14 residues. The CDR3 sequence is CAWSALAGSGTQYF. Here the CDR3 DNA reads TGTGCCTGGAGTGCGCTAGCGGGGTCCGGGACCCAGTACTTC. Complete variable domain (other parts from reference TRBV30 and TRBJ2-5): SQTIHQWPATLVQPVGSPLSLECTVEGTSNPNLYWYRQAAGRGLQLLFYSVGIGQISSEVPQNLSASRPQDRQFILSSKKLLLSDSGFYLCAWSALAGSGTQYFGPGTRLLVL.

This clone was seen once. The same CDR3 also results from other DNA sequences found in this sample. This chain connects TRBV18 to TRBJ2-7; 7 nucleotides line up with TRBD2. The CDR3 covers 12 residues. The V segment lost 3 bases and the J segment 5 bases; nucleotides outside the gene matches: 1. Germline loops: CDR1 KGHSH, CDR2 LQKENI. The CDR3 region is CASSPGGNEQYF. CDR3 DNA: TGTGCCAGCTCACCGGGAGGGAACGAGCAGTACTTC.

The chain is built from TRBV4-1 and TRBJ1-4; TRBD1 agrees at 8 bases. The CDR3 sequence is 15 residues long. Looked up from germline, CDR1 is MGHRA and CDR2 is YSYEKL. Losses at the gene ends were 1 base for V and 8 bases for J; bases not matched to a gene: 6. The CDR3 DNA reads as TGCGCCAGCAGCCAAGCAGACAGGGGTCGGGAAAAACTGTTTTTT. This encodes CASSQADRGREKLFF.

The V gene is TRBV19, the J gene TRBJ1-2; weak D call: TRBD1 (5 bases). Trimming removed 4 bases from V and 2 bases from J, with 29 bases in between. Germline lookup yields CDR1 LNHDA and CDR2 SQIVND (reference sequence). This CDR3 is built from 20 residues. The CDR3 spells CASSSAVWTMSYERNYGYTF. Written as DNA, the CDR3 is TGTGCCAGTAGTAGCGCTGTTTGGACAATGAGCTATGAGAGGAACTATGGCTACACCTTC. Full variable domain (outside the CDR3, taken from reference TRBV19 and TRBJ1-2): DGGITQSPKYLFRKEGQNVTLSCEQNLNHDAMYWYRQDPGQGLRLIYYSQIVNDFQKGDIAEGYSVSREKKESFPLTVTSAQKNPTAFYLCASSSAVWTMSYERNYGYTFGSGTRLTVV.